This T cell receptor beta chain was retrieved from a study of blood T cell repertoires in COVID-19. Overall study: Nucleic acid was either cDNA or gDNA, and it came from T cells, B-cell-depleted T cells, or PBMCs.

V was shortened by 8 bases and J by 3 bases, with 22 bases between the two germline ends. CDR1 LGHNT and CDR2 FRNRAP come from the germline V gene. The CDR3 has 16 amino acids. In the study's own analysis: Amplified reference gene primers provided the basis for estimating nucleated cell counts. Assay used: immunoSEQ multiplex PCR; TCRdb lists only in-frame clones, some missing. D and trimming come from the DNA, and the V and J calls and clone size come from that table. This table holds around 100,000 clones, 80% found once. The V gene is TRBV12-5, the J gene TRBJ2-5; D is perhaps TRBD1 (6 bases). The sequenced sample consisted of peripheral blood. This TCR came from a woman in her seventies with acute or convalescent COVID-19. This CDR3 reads CASQEPTQGLKETQYF. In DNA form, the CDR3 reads TGTGCTAGTCAAGAACCGACACAGGGTTTGAAAGAGACCCAGTACTTC.